Listed here are 29 T cell receptor beta chains from one sample, sequenced in a study of shared T cell receptors in the human thymus. Sequencing used immunoSEQ multiplex PCR; TCRdb keeps in-frame clones, though not all of them. The sample holds under 700,000 clones; 75% to 85% are singletons and the top ten take less than 0.015%. These data also featured in a second study, about human thymus T cells.

Sequencing used thymocytes. These TCRs come from a boy less than two years old with a congenital heart defect.

The chain links TRBV7-9 to TRBJ2-4, with 8 bases aligning to TRBD2. J gave up 3 bases and V 5 bases, and 6 bases lay outside the gene matches. The CDR3 consists of 15 residues. CDR1 SEHNR and CDR2 FQNEAQ come from the germline V gene (reference sequence). CDR3 DNA sequence: TGTGCCAGCAGCCTCTCCGGGAGGGGCAAAAACATTCAGTACTTC. Encoded protein: CASSLSGRGKNIQYF. The full variable domain, completed using reference TRBV7-9 and TRBJ2-4, is DTGVSQNPRHKITKRGQNVTFRCDPISEHNRLYWYRQTLGQGPEFLTYFQNEAQLEKSRLLSDRFSAERPKGSFSTLEIQRTEQGDSAMYLCASSLSGRGKNIQYFGAGTRLSVL.

This chain links TRBV5-1 with TRBJ1-3; 7 nucleotides match TRBD1. CDR1 is SGHRS and CDR2 is YFSETQ in the germline V gene. This CDR3 region has 14 residues. Trimming at V came to 7 bases and at J to 0 bases, leaving 4 bases not matched to a gene. CDR3 amino acids: CASRGQRSGNTIYF. CDR3 bases: TGCGCCAGCCGGGGACAGCGCTCTGGAAACACCATATATTTT.

This chain uses TRBV20-1 with TRBJ2-7, with D uncertain. V was shortened by 6 bases and J by 4 bases, with 7 bases between the two germline ends. Germline assignment: CDR1 DFQATT and CDR2 SNEGSKA (reference sequence). The CDR3 has 10 residues. CDR3 nucleotide sequence: TGCAGTGCAATGAGGTACGAGCAGTACTTC. Encoded protein: CSAMRYEQYF.

This clone was detected once. The J gene is TRBJ2-7, the V gene TRBV11-1; TRBD1 matches 9 bases. Trimming took 1 base from V and 2 from J; bases not matched to a gene: 6. Germline V gives CDR1 SGHAT, CDR2 FQDESV (reference sequence). CDR3 length: 16 amino acids. The CDR3 sequence is CASSLGGTGPPYEQYF. CDR3 nucleotides: TGTGCCAGCAGCTTAGGAGGGACAGGGCCACCCTACGAGCAGTACTTC.

This chain links TRBV4-3 with TRBJ2-7, with 9 bases lining up with TRBD1. There are 18 residues in the CDR3. J was trimmed by 2 bases and V by 2 bases; bases with no gene match: 13. CDR1 is LGHNA and CDR2 is YSLEER in the germline V gene. The DNA for the CDR3 is TGCGCCAGCAGCCAATACGATGGGCCGGGACAGGGAGCCTACGAGCAGTACTTC. Translation: CASSQYDGPGQGAYEQYF.

The chain links TRBV30 to TRBJ2-3; 12 bases fit TRBD2. Germline CDR1 reads GTSNPN; CDR2 reads SVGIG (reference sequence). The ends lost 2 bases at V and 3 bases at J; junction bases unmatched: 6. CDR3 length: 16 residues. CDR3 in DNA: TGTGCCTGGAGTCCCCCCCTAGCGGGAGGGACAGATACGCAGTATTTT. Its translation is CAWSPPLAGGTDTQYF. Variable domain in full (rest from reference TRBV30 and TRBJ2-3): SQTIHQWPATLVQPVGSPLSLECTVEGTSNPNLYWYRQAAGRGLQLLFYSVGIGQISSEVPQNLSASRPQDRQFILSSKKLLLSDSGFYLCAWSPPLAGGTDTQYFGPGTRLTVL.

The count of this clone is one. V usage is TRBV6-4 and J usage is TRBJ1-1, with TRBD1 identical over 8 bases. CDR1 MRHNA and CDR2 SNTAGT come from the germline V gene. V dropped 6 bases and J dropped 1; count of bases not matched to a gene: 7. CDR3 length equals 15 residues. The CDR3 loop is CASRPTGVKNTEAFF. DNA of the CDR3: TGTGCCAGCAGGCCGACAGGGGTCAAGAACACTGAAGCTTTCTTT.

The sample holds one count of this clone. This chain links TRBV10-3 with TRBJ2-5; 12 nucleotides line up with TRBD2. This CDR3 has 17 residues. The V gene end was trimmed by 3 bases and the J gene end by 2 bases; junction bases not matched to a gene: 7. The germline V gene encodes CDR1 ENHRY and CDR2 SYGVKD. The CDR3 coding sequence is TGTGCCATCAGTGATCCCGGACTAGCGGGGAGGCAAGAGACCCAGTACTTC. It encodes CAISDPGLAGRQETQYF.

V gene TRBV18 combines with J gene TRBJ2-3, with D tentatively TRBD1 (6 bases). The CDR3 runs 16 residues. V was shortened by 5 bases and J by 2 bases, with 17 bases between the two germline ends. Per the germline V gene, CDR1 is KGHSH and CDR2 is LQKENI. The CDR3 DNA reads as TGTGCCAGCTCAGCGCTCCGGGACACATCCACAGATACGCAGTATTTT. Amino acids: CASSALRDTSTDTQYF.

The table lists this clone with a few counts. This chain connects TRBV4-3 to TRBJ2-1; no firm D call. Germline V lookup: CDR1 LGHNA, CDR2 YSLEER. The CDR3 totals 16 residues. Trimming removed 0 bases at V and 8 bases at J, with 17 bases between. The CDR3, as DNA: TGCGCCAGCAGCCAAGATCCCCCACGCCGCGCCCATGAGCAGTTCTTC. This translates into CASSQDPPRRAHEQFF.

The chain is built from TRBV13 and TRBJ2-1; 7 bases match TRBD2. Germline trimming cut 4 bases from V and 6 bases from J; bases unmatched to any gene: 6. The CDR3 is 14 amino acids. Germline lookup yields CDR1 PRHDT and CDR2 FYEKMQ (reference sequence). DNA for the CDR3: TGTGCCAGCAGCTATACGGGGACTATCAATGAGCAGTTCTTC. This codes for CASSYTGTINEQFF.

The rearrangement uses TRBV18 and TRBJ1-5; possible D gene TRBD1, 5 bases. CDR1 and CDR2 (germline): KGHSH, LQKENI. The CDR3 contains 16 residues. Trimming took off 3 bases at V and 5 bases at J, with 17 bases between the two ends. DNA of the CDR3: TGTGCCAGCTCACCTAAAAGGAGACAGTCCCATCAGCCCCAGCATTTT. Translated: CASSPKRRQSHQPQHF.

V usage is TRBV5-5 and J usage is TRBJ1-4; D not resolved. Trimming left V 3 bases short and J 8 bases short, with 14 bases between. This CDR3 has 14 amino acids. From germline, CDR1 is SGHKS and CDR2 YYEKEE (reference sequence). CDR3 nucleotide sequence: TGTGCCAGCAGCTCCGGGAGGGAGGGCGAAAAACTGTTTTTT. This sequence encodes CASSSGREGEKLFF.

This clone occurred once. The rearrangement uses TRBV12-5 and TRBJ2-3; 10 nucleotides agree with TRBD2. The CDR3 contains 18 residues. Germline CDR1 is LGHNT and CDR2 is FRNRAP. Trimming took 5 bases from V and 0 from J; bases not matched to a gene: 11. The CDR3 nucleotides read TGTGCTAGTGGTCCCCCTCAGCGGGAGGGCTCTAGCACAGATACGCAGTATTTT. This gives the protein CASGPPQREGSSTDTQYF.

This rearrangement joins TRBV28 to TRBJ2-7, with D possibly matching TRBD2 (5 bases). Per germline, CDR1 MDHEN and CDR2 SYDVKM. The V end lost 1 base, the J end lost 2 bases, and 9 bases lay between the germline ends. The CDR3 has 14 residues. DNA for the CDR3: TGTGCCAGCAGTTTATATGGGGAGACCTACGAGCAGTACTTC. Residues: CASSLYGETYEQYF. The complete variable domain, with remaining parts taken from reference TRBV28 and TRBJ2-7, reads DVKVTQSSRYLVKRTGEKVFLECVQDMDHENMFWYRQDPGLGLRLIYFSYDVKMKEKGDIPEGYSVSREKKERFSLILESASTNQTSMYLCASSLYGETYEQYFGPGTRLTVT.

The chain has TRBV27 and TRBJ1-1; 7 bases agree with TRBD1. CDR3 length equals 15 residues. V shed 4 bases and J 3 bases; nucleotides not matched to a gene: 8. Germline CDR1 and CDR2: MNHEY and SMNVEV (reference sequence). The CDR3 coding sequence is TGTGCCAGCAGTTCCCCCGACAGGGCGGACACTGAAGCTTTCTTT. Translation gives CASSSPDRADTEAFF.

The chain couples TRBV7-2 to TRBJ2-5, with a possible D match to TRBD2 (6 bases). Germline values: CDR1 SGHTA, CDR2 FQGNSA. The CDR3 totals 17 residues. The V end lost 5 bases, the J end lost 5 bases, and 24 bases lay between the germline ends. The CDR3 spells CASSVPGRGLLGETQYF. DNA of the CDR3: TGTGCCAGCAGCGTCCCGGGGCGGGGTCTTTTAGGGGAGACCCAGTACTTC.

The J gene is TRBJ1-2, the V gene TRBV28; no clear D. Germline V gene data show CDR1 as MDHEN and CDR2 as SYDVKM. Deletions cut 7 bases from V and 6 bases from J, with 18 bases between. The CDR3 has 14 residues. The DNA of the CDR3 is TGTGCCAGCACCCCCGGCGAGGGTGTTCATGGCTACACCTTC. Its translation is CASTPGEGVHGYTF.

V usage is TRBV4-3 and J usage is TRBJ2-5; D is possibly TRBD2 (5 bases). The DNA end favors TRBJ2-7, so the J call may be wrong. The germline CDR1 and CDR2 sequences are LGHNA and YSLEER. The CDR3 sequence is 17 residues long. CDR3 loop: CASSQDEGGASSYEQYF. CDR3 nucleotide sequence: TGCGCCAGCAGCCAAGATGAAGGAGGAGCGTCCTCCTACGAGCAGTACTTC.

The chain recombines TRBV7-8 with TRBJ2-7, with TRBD2 matching over 9 bases. Germline assignment: CDR1 SGHVS and CDR2 FQNEAQ. J was trimmed by 0 bases and V by 2 bases; bases with no gene match: 20. The CDR3 length is 21 residues. The CDR3 coding sequence is TGTGCCAGCAGCTTAAGTTTCGGAGCGGGAGGCCGCCGGGTACTCTCCTACGAGCAGTACTTC. It codes for CASSLSFGAGGRRVLSYEQYF.

This clone was observed a single time. The chain employs TRBV27 and TRBJ2-1; TRBD2 aligns across 11 bases. After removal of 7 bases from V and 6 bases from J, the junction contained 5 bases not matched to a gene. Germline CDR1 is MNHEY and CDR2 is SMNVEV (reference sequence). The CDR3 has 14 amino acids. The CDR3 protein is CASTFSGRANEQFF. The CDR3 coding sequence is TGTGCCAGCACCTTTAGCGGGAGGGCCAATGAGCAGTTCTTC.

This chain connects TRBV6-4 to TRBJ2-7; TRBD1 matches 7 bases. This CDR3 comprises 15 residues. V gave up 2 bases and J gave up 4 bases; unmatched junction bases: 8. Per the germline V gene, CDR1 is MRHNA and CDR2 is SNTAGT. The CDR3: CASSDPKRQGYEQYF. CDR3 nucleotide sequence: TGTGCCAGCAGTGACCCTAAAAGACAGGGATACGAGCAGTACTTC.

The chain joins TRBV2 to TRBJ2-7; D possibly corresponds to TRBD2 (6 bases). This CDR3 contains 19 residues. Germline CDR1 reads SNHLY; CDR2 reads FYNNEI. V lost 4 bases, J lost 0 bases, and 25 bases lay in between. The CDR3 spells CASSANDEGGALSSYEQYF. CDR3 in DNA: TGTGCCAGCAGTGCAAACGACGAGGGAGGAGCCCTGAGCTCCTACGAGCAGTACTTC.

V is TRBV28 and J is TRBJ2-3; 14 bases match TRBD2. The CDR3 runs 19 residues. Germline V gives CDR1 MDHEN, CDR2 SYDVKM. The V segment lost 1 base and the J segment 0 bases; nucleotides outside the gene matches: 6. CDR3: CASSLLGGTSGSSTDTQYF. DNA for the CDR3: TGTGCCAGCAGTTTATTGGGAGGGACTAGCGGGAGTAGCACAGATACGCAGTATTTT.

The chain recombines TRBV27 with TRBJ2-3; TRBD2 matches 11 bases. In germline, CDR1 is MNHEY, CDR2 SMNVEV (reference sequence). The V and J ends lost 5 bases and 3 bases, in that order; junction bases with no gene match: 7. This CDR3 spans 16 amino acids. CDR3 in DNA: TGTGCCAGCAGTCTCCCGGGACTAGCGGATACAGATACGCAGTATTTT. Protein product: CASSLPGLADTDTQYF.

This chain joins TRBV6-6 and TRBJ2-5; D possibly corresponds to TRBD2 (5 bases). The CDR3 runs 15 residues. CDR1 and CDR2 (germline): MNHNY, SVGAGI (reference sequence). Trimming removed 0 bases from V and 5 bases from J, with 13 bases in between. The CDR3 here is CASSYSSWGEETQYF. The CDR3 nucleotides are TGTGCCAGCAGTTACTCGAGTTGGGGAGAGGAGACCCAGTACTTC.

The chain employs TRBV2 and TRBJ1-2; 10 bases line up with TRBD1. Germline CDR1 SNHLY, CDR2 FYNNEI. V dropped 9 bases and J dropped 4; count of bases not matched to a gene: 8. The CDR3 covers 14 residues. The CDR3 nucleotides are TGTGCCAGGGTAGCGACAGGGGGCGGCTATGGCTACACCTTC. This translates into CARVATGGGYGYTF.

This chain uses TRBV4-1 with TRBJ2-5, with 11 bases matching TRBD2. The V segment lost 3 bases and the J segment 3 bases; nucleotides outside the gene matches: 3. This CDR3 contains 15 residues. Germline loops: CDR1 MGHRA, CDR2 YSYEKL. The CDR3 loop reads CASSHGTSGEETQYF. CDR3 DNA: TGCGCCAGCAGCCACGGGACTAGCGGAGAAGAGACCCAGTACTTC.

DNA of the CDR3: TGTGCCAGCAGCTCCTATCGGGACAGGGCCATACTTAGGGGCTACACCTTC. This codes for CASSSYRDRAILRGYTF. The V and J genes are TRBV11-2 and TRBJ1-2; 9 positions agree with TRBD1. The germline gives CDR1 SGHAT, CDR2 FQNNGV. There are 17 residues in the CDR3. J was trimmed by 8 bases and V by 4 bases; bases with no gene match: 17.